This entry concerns a single T cell receptor beta chain. The CDR3 sequence is 15 residues long. Germline values: CDR1 MNHNS, CDR2 SASEGT. Trimming cost V 6 bases and J 3 bases; bases outside gene matches: 7. This sample was taken from a study of cytomegalovirus exposure and HLA in healthy donors. PCR primers comprised 60 Vbeta and 13 Jbeta primers. The table came from immunoSEQ multiplex PCR; TCRdb's copy has only in-frame clones and leaves some out. This sample's table has about 170,000 clones. The sample comprised PBMCs. The chain joins TRBV6-1 to TRBJ1-5; TRBD1 agrees at 8 bases. The receptor was isolated from a woman younger than 30 in good health and CMV-seropositive. Written as DNA, the CDR3 is TGTGCCAGCAGCGCGGGACAGGCCCACAATCAGCCCCAGCATTTT. It encodes CASSAGQAHNQPQHF.